The 6 T cell receptor beta chains below all came from one sample that was sequenced in a study of blood T cell repertoires in COVID-19. Sequencing was performed with immunoSEQ multiplex PCR; in TCRdb, only in-frame clones are kept and a portion is missing. The sample yields about 250,000 clones, 75% to 90% seen once. The source material was PBMCs or T cells enriched from blood (not recorded which). The source is a woman in her late teens or twenties who had recovered from COVID-19.

The rearrangement joins TRBV4-2 to TRBJ1-1; D perhaps matches TRBD1 (5 bases). CDR1 and CDR2 (germline): LGHNA, YNFKEQ. The V gene lost 1 base and the J gene lost 2 bases, with 11 bases spanning the gap. The CDR3 extends over 15 amino acids. CDR3: CASSQGFTGNTEAFF. The CDR3 nucleotides read TGTGCCAGCAGCCAAGGGTTCACAGGAAACACTGAAGCTTTCTTT.

The rearrangement uses TRBV5-8 and TRBJ1-2; no definite D call. Germline CDR1 SGHTS, CDR2 YDEGEE. This CDR3 contains 12 residues. V lost 4 bases to trimming and J lost 9 bases, with 13 bases between them. CDR3 sequence reads: CASSPGRISYTF. For the CDR3, the DNA is TGTGCCAGCAGCCCCGGGAGGATTAGCTACACCTTC.

The chain links TRBV14 to TRBJ1-2, with D perhaps TRBD1 (5 bases). V lost 4 bases and J 4 bases, leaving 13 bases between the germline ends. This CDR3 spans 14 amino acids. Per the germline V gene, CDR1 is SGHDN and CDR2 is FVKESK. The CDR3 is CASSPTGTFYGYTF. CDR3 DNA: TGTGCCAGCAGCCCAACCGGGACTTTCTATGGCTACACCTTC.

DNA of the CDR3: TGCGCCAGCAGGGCGGGAATGAGGAACACCGGGGAGCTGTTTTTT. This gives the protein CASRAGMRNTGELFF. The chain uses TRBV5-1 and TRBJ2-2; D perhaps matches TRBD2 (6 bases). Germline V gene sequence: CDR1 SGHRS, CDR2 YFSETQ. Trimming removed 5 bases from V and 1 base from J, with 12 bases in between. CDR3 length: 15 amino acids.

This clone appeared a single time. The V and J genes are TRBV5-1 and TRBJ2-7; 7 bases align to TRBD1. The CDR3 is made up of 17 amino acids. Looked up from germline, CDR1 is SGHRS and CDR2 is YFSETQ. After removal of 1 base from V and 0 bases from J, the junction contained 10 bases not matched to a gene. In nucleotides, the CDR3 is TGCGCCAGCAGCTTGCCCCCGGGGACAGCGAGCTCCTACGAGCAGTACTTC. Residues: CASSLPPGTASSYEQYF.

The rearrangement links TRBV6-1 to TRBJ1-1; perhaps TRBD1 as D (5 bases). The CDR3 is 15 residues long. Germline CDR1 is MNHNS and CDR2 is SASEGT. Trimming removed 1 base at V and 5 bases at J, with 14 bases between. CDR3 sequence (DNA): TGTGCCAGCAGTGAAGGGTCAGGGTACCGGACTGAAGCTTTCTTT. Amino acids: CASSEGSGYRTEAFF.